Listed below are T cell receptor beta chains from one sample, sequenced in a study of T cell responses to AZD1222 COVID-19 vaccine. Measured with immunoSEQ multiplex PCR; TCRdb has only the in-frame clones, and not every one. Seen here are 150,000 to 160,000 clones, around 87% observed once, and the top ten hold just over 9%. Here the sequenced sample was peripheral blood, taken 28 days after the second AZD1222 dose. The receptors shown here come from an adult who received the AZD1222 COVID-19 vaccine. Each CDR3 is given with its conserved first and last residue.

CDR3aa | j_gene | v_gene
CASSPSPGQARDSYNSPLHF | TRBJ1-6 | TRBV3-1/TRBV3-2
CASSDKGTSGYNEQFF | TRBJ2-1 | TRBV10-2
CASSLEGTVYTF | TRBJ1-2 | TRBV5-6
CATSRDPGQGAAGYTF | TRBJ1-2 | TRBV15
CASRDGTQETQYF | TRBJ2-5 | TRBV19
CASSSTPGLAGGATQYF | TRBJ2-3 | TRBV7-9
CSAEGIGGELFF | TRBJ2-2 | TRBV29-1
CASSQGGWGTGELFF | TRBJ2-2 | TRBV4-3
CSGTGDNYGYTF | TRBJ1-2 | TRBV29-1
CASSAGVLGNTIYF | TRBJ1-3 | TRBV18
CASSKGGLAAGGYEQFF | TRBJ2-1 | TRBV21-1
CATLLAGNTGELFF | TRBJ2-2 | TRBV6-5
CASSLGGQGFQPQHF | TRBJ1-5 | TRBV11-2
CASSGMNTGELFF | TRBJ2-2 | TRBV2
CASGGGGQETQYF | TRBJ2-5 | TRBV6-5
CASIEGDYSGNTIYF | TRBJ1-3 | TRBV19
CASSMSGNEQFF | TRBJ2-1 | TRBV19
CASSGMPNEQFF | TRBJ2-1 | TRBV19
CASSLAGPSTGELFF | TRBJ2-2 | TRBV5-1
CASSRGGPQETQYF | TRBJ2-5 | TRBV7-3
CASPLGSSGATGELFF | TRBJ2-2 | TRBV3-1/TRBV3-2
CASSQDPGGRGFYGYTF | TRBJ1-2 | TRBV14
CASSIRGLAKNIQYF | TRBJ2-4 | TRBV19
CATSAPYSNQSQHF | TRBJ1-5 | TRBV24-1
CASSLGTRAGSYNEQFF | TRBJ2-1 | TRBV7-2